This T cell receptor beta chain was sequenced for a study of T cell changes during pregnancy in multiple sclerosis. The table came from immunoSEQ multiplex PCR; TCRdb's copy has only in-frame clones and leaves some out. The data contain fewer than 140,000 clones, 80% to 95% of them singletons. CDR3 size: 16 residues. V lost 0 bases and J 1 base, leaving 11 bases between the germline ends. Germline V lookup: CDR1 SGHRS, CDR2 YFSETQ. The clonotype originates from a female donor with multiple sclerosis, enrolled in a pregnancy study. The chain carries TRBV5-1 and TRBJ2-1; possibly TRBD1 for D (5 bases). The specimen was peripheral blood, collected after pregnancy. The CDR3: CASSLVVAGSYNEQFF. CDR3 nucleotides: TGCGCCAGCAGCTTGGTAGTAGCAGGGTCCTACAATGAGCAGTTCTTC.